The 32 T cell receptor beta chains below come from one sample, sequenced in a study of read filtering for tumor transcriptome and immune sequencing. The library was built from about 400 ng RNA with molecular barcoded adaptors for alpha/delta and beta/gamma chains. Using its own MiXCR run on the reads, TCRdb lists one record per CDR3 protein. The sample includes 37,000 or so distinct CDR3 sequences, roughly 15% of them seen just once. Sequencing input: a population of CD138-negative cells sorted from bone marrow. The source is a donor at least 40 years old with multiple myeloma.

Turning to this clonotype: One junction end disagrees with the germline gene, perhaps due to a read error. The CDR3 DNA follows: TGCGCCAGCAGCTTAGGGGCAGGCAGCTATGGCTACACCTTC. This translates into CASSLGAGSYGYTF. This sequence joins TRBV7-9 and TRBJ1-2; D is perhaps TRBD1 (5 bases). Germline CDR1 is SEHNR and CDR2 is FQNEAQ (reference sequence). This CDR3 has 14 amino acids.

This chain joins TRBV20-1 and TRBJ2-7, with 8 nucleotides matching TRBD1. Germline V CDR1 and CDR2: DFQATT, SNEGSKA (reference sequence). The CDR3 contains 15 residues. Unmatched junction bases numbered 9, after V lost 5 bases and J lost 0 bases. The CDR3 DNA sequence: TGCAGTGCTCGTTCCGGACAGGGACCCTCCTACGAGCAGTACTTC. Amino acid sequence: CSARSGQGPSYEQYF.

This clonotype was observed at least ten times. V is TRBV29-1 and J is TRBJ1-2, with D maybe TRBD1 (5 bases). Germline loops: CDR1 SQVTM, CDR2 ANQGSEA. The CDR3 loop spans 13 amino acids. Trimming shortened V by 2 bases and J by 4 bases, and 11 bases separated the two germline ends. The CDR3 bases are TGCAGCGTTGAATTGCCAGGGCCCTATGGCTACACCTTC. This translates into CSVELPGPYGYTF.

Comments on this clonotype: Because it lacks the conserved phenylalanine or tryptophan at the end, this CDR3 is likely a read error. The genes are TRBV5-5 and TRBJ2-5; D remains ambiguous. Germline V CDR1 and CDR2: SGHKS, YYEKEE (reference sequence). This CDR3 has 16 amino acids. The CDR3 nucleotides read TGTGCCAACAGCTTGGATTTTGACCCGATGAGGGAGACCCAGTACCTC. Translating it yields CANSLDFDPMRETQYL.

With respect to this clonotype: A much more abundant neighbour one base away suggests this may be a read error. J is TRBJ2-7 and V is TRBV6-2 or TRBV6-3; D remains ambiguous. Germline-derived CDR1 and CDR2 are MNHEY and SVGEGT. There are 12 residues in the CDR3. CDR3 DNA sequence: TGTGCCAGCAGTTACGTGGCCTACGTGCAGTACTTC. Translating gives CASSYVAYVQYF.

This clonotype occurred a few times. V usage is TRBV7-9 and J usage is TRBJ2-3; 7 bases agree with TRBD1. The CDR3 runs to 13 residues. Looked up from germline, CDR1 is SEHNR and CDR2 is FQNEAQ (reference sequence). V lost 9 bases and J lost 6; bases outside the gene matches: 9. The CDR3 DNA follows: TGTGCCAGTGGACAGGATGGGCACGATACGCAGTATTTT. Translation gives CASGQDGHDTQYF.

V gene TRBV19 combines with J gene TRBJ2-1, with 10 bases fitting TRBD1. There are 16 residues in the CDR3. CDR1 is LNHDA and CDR2 is SQIVND in the germline V gene (reference sequence). J was trimmed by 9 bases and V by 9 bases; bases with no gene match: 17. DNA for the CDR3: TGTGCCAGCAGTCCGTTCCGGGACAGGGGATCGGTTGAGCAGTTCTTC. Translated: CASSPFRDRGSVEQFF.

This clonotype was counted many times. J is TRBJ2-7 and V is TRBV6-5; the match to TRBD2 covers 13 bases. Trimming at V came to 0 bases and at J to 2 bases, leaving 1 base not matched to a gene. The CDR3 runs to 16 residues. Per germline, CDR1 MNHEY and CDR2 SVGAGI. This chain's CDR3 is CASSYSGTSGAYEQYF. CDR3 DNA: TGTGCCAGCAGTTACTCCGGGACTAGCGGGGCCTACGAGCAGTACTTC.

This clonotype occurred many times. This chain connects TRBV20-1 to TRBJ2-2, with TRBD1 as a possible D gene (6 bases). With 5 bases removed from V and 5 bases from J, the gap between germline ends came to 18 bases. The CDR3 runs to 15 residues. Looked up from germline, CDR1 is DFQATT and CDR2 is SNEGSKA (reference sequence). The CDR3: CSALDLGARTGELFF. The CDR3 DNA follows: TGCAGTGCTCTCGATTTGGGGGCGCGAACCGGGGAGCTGTTTTTT.

This clonotype showed up many times. This chain uses TRBV7-8 with TRBJ2-7; 8 nucleotides line up with TRBD1. CDR1 SGHVS and CDR2 FQNEAQ come from the germline V gene. The CDR3 totals 15 residues. Losses at the gene ends were 2 bases for V and 4 bases for J; bases not matched to a gene: 7. CDR3: CASSLSGTGMYEQYF. In DNA, the CDR3 is TGTGCCAGCAGCTTATCCGGGACAGGCATGTACGAGCAGTACTTC.

At least ten counts were recorded for this clonotype. The V call is TRBV29-1, the J call TRBJ1-3; a possible D gene is TRBD1 (6 bases). The CDR3 is 13 residues long. The V end was cut by 6 bases, the J end by 0 bases, with 9 bases between. CDR1 is SQVTM and CDR2 is ANQGSEA in the germline V gene. The CDR3 here is CSVLTGSGNTIYF. CDR3 DNA sequence: TGCAGCGTCCTGACAGGCTCTGGAAACACCATATATTTT.

This clonotype was seen many times. The rearrangement links TRBV7-2 to TRBJ1-6; possible D gene TRBD1, 6 bases. The CDR3 runs to 17 residues. Trimming pared 1 base from V and 5 bases from J, leaving 15 bases between. CDR1 is SGHTA, CDR2 FQGNSA, per germline. CDR3 loop: CASSLDQGIGHNSPLHF. The CDR3 DNA follows: TGTGCCAGCAGCTTAGACCAGGGGATAGGTCATAATTCACCCCTCCACTTT.

As regards this clonotype: It is likely a read error: a sequence one base away is far more abundant. The chain joins TRBV28 to TRBJ1-1; D not certain. Germline CDR1 reads MDHEN; CDR2 reads SYDVKM. The CDR3 extends over 12 amino acids. The CDR3: CASREPFSPLLF. The CDR3 coding sequence is TGTGCCAGCCGTGAGCCGTTTTCACCCCTCCTCTTT.

This clonotype was recorded at least ten times. The chain recombines TRBV7-2 with TRBJ2-7; 13 bases align to TRBD2. V trimming: 1 base; J trimming: 6 bases; junction bases outside the gene matches: 3. The CDR3 loop spans 15 amino acids. Looked up from germline, CDR1 is SGHTA and CDR2 is FQGNSA. The CDR3 region has the DNA TGTGCCAGCAGCTTAGGACTAGCGGGAGGAAGCGAGCAGTACTTC. Residues: CASSLGLAGGSEQYF.

Notes on this clonotype: This likely comes from a read error, as the CDR3 has no conserved phenylalanine or tryptophan at its end. This rearrangement joins TRBV5-1 to TRBJ2-7, with 10 bases lining up with TRBD2. Germline CDR1 SGHRS, CDR2 YFSETQ. CDR3 size: 14 residues. The CDR3 nucleotides read TGCGCCGGCAGCTTAGCGGGAGGACTCTACGAGCAGTACCTC. This codes for CAGSLAGGLYEQYL.

As regards this clonotype: A junction boundary mismatches the germline segment, possibly from a read error. The chain couples TRBV6-1 to TRBJ1-4; D may match TRBD1 or TRBD2 (5 bases each). Judging by the DNA end, TRBJ2-3 fits better; the J call may be wrong. Germline CDR1 and CDR2: MNHNS and SASEGT. The CDR3 runs to 14 residues. CDR3 region: CASRGLFGADSQYF. The CDR3 region has the DNA TGTGCCAGCAGGGGTTTGTTCGGGGCAGATTCGCAGTATTTT.

This clonotype was recorded many times. The chain combines TRBV28 with TRBJ2-3, with a weak D call TRBD1 (6 bases). CDR1 and CDR2 (germline): MDHEN, SYDVKM. CDR3 size: 14 residues. V dropped 2 bases and J dropped 2 bases, with 8 bases sitting between them. CDR3 sequence (DNA): TGTGCCAGCAGTTTAGGGACAAACACAGATACGCAGTATTTT. It is translated as CASSLGTNTDTQYF. The whole variable domain, filled in from reference TRBV28 and TRBJ2-3, reads DVKVTQSSRYLVKRTGEKVFLECVQDMDHENMFWYRQDPGLGLRLIYFSYDVKMKEKGDIPEGYSVSREKKERFSLILESASTNQTSMYLCASSLGTNTDTQYFGPGTRLTVL.

This clonotype was counted at least ten times. This sequence joins TRBV9 and TRBJ1-6; D gene unclear. The CDR3 has 15 amino acids. Germline V gene lookup returns CDR1 SGDLS and CDR2 YYNGEE. V was shortened by 4 bases and J by 6 bases, with 14 bases between the two germline ends. CDR3 protein: CASSLGRTLNSPLHF. The CDR3 DNA follows: TGTGCCAGCAGCCTCGGGAGGACTCTTAATTCACCCCTCCACTTT.

This clonotype was observed at least ten times. The chain combines TRBV15 with TRBJ1-4; D remains ambiguous. Germline CDR1 is LNHNV and CDR2 is YYDKDF (reference sequence). There are 12 residues in the CDR3. V gave up 5 bases and J gave up 6 bases, with 7 bases separating them. Here the CDR3 DNA reads TGTGCCACCAGCCGGATTTATGAAAAACTGTTTTTT. Encoded protein: CATSRIYEKLFF.

As to this clonotype: This may be a read error: a much more frequent sequence differs by one nucleotide. The V gene is TRBV5-1, the J gene TRBJ2-1, with 11 bases that match TRBD1. Germline V lookup: CDR1 SGHRS, CDR2 YFSETQ. The length of the CDR3 is 14 residues. The CDR3 is CASSLGQGVDERFF. As DNA, the CDR3 is TGCGCCAGCAGCCTGGGACAGGGGGTCGATGAGCGGTTCTTC.

A few counts support this clonotype. A much larger clone sits a single nucleotide away, making a read error possible. This chain uses TRBV28 with TRBJ1-6, with D unclear. The length of the CDR3 is 16 residues. Trimming cost V 4 bases and J 0 bases, with 10 bases left between them. Germline V CDR1 and CDR2: MDHEN, SYDVKM. The chain's CDR3 is CASSSSVSSYNSPLHF. The CDR3 DNA is TGTGCCAGCAGTTCTTCAGTCAGCTCCTATAATTCACCCCTCCACTTT.

This clonotype was seen at least ten times. This chain uses TRBV9 with TRBJ2-3; the match to TRBD2 covers 8 bases. The germline CDR1 and CDR2 sequences are SGDLS and YYNGEE. The CDR3 is 15 residues long. V was pared by 3 bases and J by 4 bases, with 7 bases of the junction left unmatched. In DNA form, the CDR3 reads TGTGCCAGCAGCGCAAGCGGGAGTAGGGCAGATACGCAGTATTTT. Its protein is CASSASGSRADTQYF.

This clonotype was picked up many times. In nucleotides, the CDR3 is TGTGCCAGCAACGGGCAGAGCTCCTACGAGCAGTACTTC. Its translation is CASNGQSSYEQYF. The chain recombines TRBV6-5 with TRBJ2-7; D not resolved. Germline CDR1 MNHEY, CDR2 SVGAGI. This CDR3 is built from 13 residues. Trimming stripped 7 bases from V and 0 bases from J, with 10 bases between.

In this sample, this clonotype turned up many times. The chain employs TRBV20-1 and TRBJ2-1, with TRBD2 matching over 10 bases. CDR3 length: 13 residues. Germline trimming cut 8 bases from V and 8 bases from J; bases unmatched to any gene: 9. Germline values: CDR1 DFQATT, CDR2 SNEGSKA (reference sequence). CDR3 protein: CSWVAGGADEQFF. In DNA, the CDR3 is TGCAGTTGGGTAGCGGGAGGCGCAGATGAGCAGTTCTTC.

This clonotype was seen at least ten times. J is TRBJ2-1 and V is TRBV20-1; 12 bases agree with TRBD2. With 0 bases clipped from V and 2 bases from J, the junction kept 2 bases outside the gene matches. This CDR3 is 16 amino acids long. Per the germline V gene, CDR1 is DFQATT and CDR2 is SNEGSKA (reference sequence). DNA for the CDR3: TGCAGTGCTAGAGATCGACTAGCGGGAGCCTACAATGAGCAGTTCTTC. Residues: CSARDRLAGAYNEQFF.

Within the sample, this clonotype is medium-sized (0.01 to 0.1%). J is TRBJ1-1 and V is TRBV7-9; D is unclear. Trimming removed 5 bases at V and 5 bases at J, with 9 bases between. The length of the CDR3 is 12 residues. Looked up from germline, CDR1 is SEHNR and CDR2 is FQNEAQ (reference sequence). The CDR3 coding sequence is TGTGCCAGCAGCCCCGAAAGAACTGAAGCTTTCTTT. Translated: CASSPERTEAFF. The complete variable domain, with remaining parts taken from reference TRBV7-9 and TRBJ1-1, reads DTGVSQNPRHKITKRGQNVTFRCDPISEHNRLYWYRQTLGQGPEFLTYFQNEAQLEKSRLLSDRFSAERPKGSFSTLEIQRTEQGDSAMYLCASSPERTEAFFGQGTRLTVV.

This clonotype has a count of ten or more. Relative to the germline gene, one junction end is altered; a read error may explain this. The J gene is TRBJ2-3, the V gene TRBV5-1, with D hard to call. CDR1 is SGHRS, CDR2 YFSETQ, per germline. CDR3 size: 12 residues. The chain's CDR3 is CASSPDGDTQYF. The CDR3 nucleotides are TGTGCCAGCAGCCCAGACGGAGATACGCAGTATTTT.

This clonotype was found many times. The chain has TRBV20-1 and TRBJ2-7, with 14 bases identical to TRBD2. Germline CDR1 DFQATT, CDR2 SNEGSKA (reference sequence). After removal of 0 bases from V and 2 bases from J, the junction contained 3 bases not matched to a gene. This CDR3 has 16 amino acids. Written as DNA, the CDR3 is TGCAGTGCTAGAGAGGGACTAGCGGGAGAAGCCTACGAGCAGTACTTC. Protein product: CSAREGLAGEAYEQYF.

This clonotype turned up a few times. This chain uses TRBV3-1 with TRBJ2-5; 9 positions match TRBD2. Germline CDR1 and CDR2: LGHDT and YNNKEL (reference sequence). The CDR3 contains 18 residues. V shed 2 bases and J 7 bases; nucleotides not matched to a gene: 17. This chain's CDR3 is CASSQKIAGAGGGGTQYF. The DNA of the CDR3 is TGTGCCAGCAGCCAAAAAATAGCGGGAGCCGGGGGAGGTGGGACCCAGTACTTC.

This clonotype was detected ten times or more. The genes are TRBV20-1 and TRBJ1-1, with D possibly TRBD1 on 5 matching bases. Trimming cost V 5 bases and J 10 bases, with 17 bases left between them. CDR1 and CDR2 from the germline V gene are DFQATT and SNEGSKA (reference sequence). The CDR3 sequence is 12 residues long. CDR3 DNA: TGCAGTGCTTTGGGACTCCAAGAAGGAGCTTTCTTT. Protein sequence: CSALGLQEGAFF.

This clonotype was seen many times. This chain joins TRBV29-1 and TRBJ2-2, with D perhaps TRBD2 (5 bases). V was clipped by 7 bases and J by 4 bases, with 19 bases between them. Germline V gene lookup returns CDR1 SQVTM and CDR2 ANQGSEA. This CDR3 has 15 residues. CDR3 in DNA: TGCAGCGCCACGGGTCGTGCGGCGGGCACCGGGGAGCTGTTTTTT. Its translation: CSATGRAAGTGELFF.

Ten or more counts support this clonotype. The gene calls are TRBV5-1 and TRBJ2-5; D is uncertain. The V gene lost 0 bases and the J gene lost 10 bases, with 13 bases spanning the gap. The length of the CDR3 is 13 residues. Germline-derived CDR1 and CDR2 are SGHRS and YFSETQ. CDR3 residues: CASSLDPTRGQYF. DNA of the CDR3: TGCGCCAGCAGCTTGGATCCTACGAGAGGCCAGTACTTC.